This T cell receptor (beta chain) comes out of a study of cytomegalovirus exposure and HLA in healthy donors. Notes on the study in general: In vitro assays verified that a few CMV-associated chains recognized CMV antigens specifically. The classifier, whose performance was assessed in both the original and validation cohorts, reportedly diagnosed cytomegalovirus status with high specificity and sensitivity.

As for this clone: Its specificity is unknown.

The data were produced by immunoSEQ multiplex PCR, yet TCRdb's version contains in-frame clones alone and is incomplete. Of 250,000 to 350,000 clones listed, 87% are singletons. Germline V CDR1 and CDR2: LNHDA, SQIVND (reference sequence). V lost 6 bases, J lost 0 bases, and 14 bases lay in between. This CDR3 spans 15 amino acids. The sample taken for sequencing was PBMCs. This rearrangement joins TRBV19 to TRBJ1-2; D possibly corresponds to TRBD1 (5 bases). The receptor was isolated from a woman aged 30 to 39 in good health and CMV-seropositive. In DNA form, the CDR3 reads TGTGCCAGTAGCCCAGGGCCGGATTCTAACTATGGCTACACCTTC. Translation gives CASSPGPDSNYGYTF.